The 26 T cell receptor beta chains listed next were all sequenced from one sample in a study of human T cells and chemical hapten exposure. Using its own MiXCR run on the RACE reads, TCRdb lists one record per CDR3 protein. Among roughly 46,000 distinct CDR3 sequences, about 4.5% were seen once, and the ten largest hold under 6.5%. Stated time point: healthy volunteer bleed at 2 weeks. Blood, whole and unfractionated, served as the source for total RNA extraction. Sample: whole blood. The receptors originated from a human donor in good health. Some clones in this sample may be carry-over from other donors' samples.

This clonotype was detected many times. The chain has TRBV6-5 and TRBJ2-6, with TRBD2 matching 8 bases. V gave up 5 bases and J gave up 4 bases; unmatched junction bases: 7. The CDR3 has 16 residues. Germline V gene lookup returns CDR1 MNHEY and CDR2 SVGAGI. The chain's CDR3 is CASSPGGAVGANVLTF. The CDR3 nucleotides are TGTGCCAGCAGTCCCGGGGGGGCGGTGGGGGCCAACGTCCTGACTTTC.

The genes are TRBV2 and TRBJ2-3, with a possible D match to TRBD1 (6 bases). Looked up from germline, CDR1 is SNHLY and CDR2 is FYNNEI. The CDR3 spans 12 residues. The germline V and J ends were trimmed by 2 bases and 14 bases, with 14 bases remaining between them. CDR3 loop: CASSESPWGPYF. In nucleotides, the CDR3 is TGTGCCAGCAGTGAAAGCCCCTGGGGGCCGTATTTT.

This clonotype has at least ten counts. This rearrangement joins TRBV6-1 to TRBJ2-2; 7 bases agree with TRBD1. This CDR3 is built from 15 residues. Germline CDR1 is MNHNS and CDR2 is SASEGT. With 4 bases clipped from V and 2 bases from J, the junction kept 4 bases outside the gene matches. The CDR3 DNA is TGTGCCAGCAGTGTGAGGGGGCTAAACACCGGGGAGCTGTTTTTT. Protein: CASSVRGLNTGELFF.

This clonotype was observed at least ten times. CDR3 DNA sequence: TGTGCCAGCAGCTTAGGCAGGGCGGGCACCGGGGAGCTGTTTTTT. Translation gives CASSLGRAGTGELFF. The J gene is TRBJ2-2, the V gene TRBV28, with D perhaps being TRBD1 or TRBD2 (5 bases each). The CDR3 has 15 residues. The V end was cut by 6 bases, the J end by 4 bases, with 15 bases between. Germline V gene data show CDR1 as MDHEN and CDR2 as SYDVKM.

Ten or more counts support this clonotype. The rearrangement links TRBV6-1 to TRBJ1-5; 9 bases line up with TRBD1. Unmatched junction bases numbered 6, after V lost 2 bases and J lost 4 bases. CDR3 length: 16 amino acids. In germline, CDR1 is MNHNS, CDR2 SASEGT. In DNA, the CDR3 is TGTGCCAGCAGTGAATCACAGGGGGCGATAAATCAGCCCCAGCATTTT. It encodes CASSESQGAINQPQHF.

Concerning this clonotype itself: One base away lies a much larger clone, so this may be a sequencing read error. CDR3 in DNA: TGCAGTGCAGGGGGGCCTAGCGGGATTTCCCCTGAGCAGTTATTC. Translation gives CSAGGPSGISPEQLF. The J gene is TRBJ2-1, the V gene TRBV20-1; the match to TRBD2 covers 9 bases. CDR1 is DFQATT and CDR2 is SNEGSKA in the germline V gene (reference sequence). This CDR3 is built from 15 residues.

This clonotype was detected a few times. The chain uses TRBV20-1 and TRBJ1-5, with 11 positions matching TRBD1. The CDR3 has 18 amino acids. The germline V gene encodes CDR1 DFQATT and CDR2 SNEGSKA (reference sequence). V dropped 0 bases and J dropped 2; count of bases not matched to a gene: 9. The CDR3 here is CSAREGQGARPRNQPQHF. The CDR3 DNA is TGCAGTGCTAGAGAAGGACAGGGGGCGCGTCCCCGCAATCAGCCCCAGCATTTT.

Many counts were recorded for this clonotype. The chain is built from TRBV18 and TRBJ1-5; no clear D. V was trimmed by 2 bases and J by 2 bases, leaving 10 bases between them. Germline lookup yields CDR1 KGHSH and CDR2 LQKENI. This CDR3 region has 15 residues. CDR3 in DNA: TGTGCCAGCTCACCAAACCCCGGGGGCAATCAGCCCCAGCATTTT. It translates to CASSPNPGGNQPQHF.

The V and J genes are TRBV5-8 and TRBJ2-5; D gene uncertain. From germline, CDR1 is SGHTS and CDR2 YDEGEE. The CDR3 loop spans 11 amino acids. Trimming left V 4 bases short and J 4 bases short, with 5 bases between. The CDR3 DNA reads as TGTGCCAGCAGCCGGCGAGAGACCCAGTACTTC. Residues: CASSRRETQYF.

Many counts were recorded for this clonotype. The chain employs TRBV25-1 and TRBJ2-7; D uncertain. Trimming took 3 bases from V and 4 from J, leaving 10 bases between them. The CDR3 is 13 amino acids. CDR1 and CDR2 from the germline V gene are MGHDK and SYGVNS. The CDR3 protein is CASSDPLTYEQYF. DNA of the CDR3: TGTGCCAGCAGTGATCCCCTCACGTACGAGCAGTACTTC.

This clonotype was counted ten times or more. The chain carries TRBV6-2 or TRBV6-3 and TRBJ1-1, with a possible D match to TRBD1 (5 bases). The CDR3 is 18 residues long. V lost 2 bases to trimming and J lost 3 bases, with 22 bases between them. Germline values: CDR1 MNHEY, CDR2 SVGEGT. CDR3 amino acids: CASSYGARLRKEDTEAFF. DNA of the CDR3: TGTGCCAGCAGTTACGGGGCGCGGTTGCGGAAAGAGGACACTGAAGCTTTCTTT.

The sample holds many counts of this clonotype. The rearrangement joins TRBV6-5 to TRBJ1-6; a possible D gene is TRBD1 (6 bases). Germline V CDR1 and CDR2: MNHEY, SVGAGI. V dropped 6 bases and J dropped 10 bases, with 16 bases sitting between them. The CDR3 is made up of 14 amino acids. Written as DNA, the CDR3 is TGTGCCAGCAGGCAGTCAGGGGTTGGGTCACCCCTCCACTTT. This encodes CASRQSGVGSPLHF.

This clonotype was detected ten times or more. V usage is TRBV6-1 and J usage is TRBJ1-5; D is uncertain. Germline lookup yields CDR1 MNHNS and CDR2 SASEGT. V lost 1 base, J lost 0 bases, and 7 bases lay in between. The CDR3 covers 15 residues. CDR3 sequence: CASSEDISSNQPQHF. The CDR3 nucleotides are TGTGCCAGCAGTGAAGATATTAGTAGCAATCAGCCCCAGCATTTT.

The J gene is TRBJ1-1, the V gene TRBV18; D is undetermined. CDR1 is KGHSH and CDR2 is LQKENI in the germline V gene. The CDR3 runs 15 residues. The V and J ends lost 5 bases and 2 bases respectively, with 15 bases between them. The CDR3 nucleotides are TGTGCCAGCTCAAGCGAGAGCCGGGAAAACACTGAAGCTTTCTTT. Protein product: CASSSESRENTEAFF.

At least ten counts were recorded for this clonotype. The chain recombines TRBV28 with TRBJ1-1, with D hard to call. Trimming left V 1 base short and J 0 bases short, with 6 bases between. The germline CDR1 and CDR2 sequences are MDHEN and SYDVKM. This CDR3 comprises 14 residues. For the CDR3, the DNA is TGTGCCAGCAGTTTATTAGGAGTGAACACTGAAGCTTTCTTT. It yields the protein CASSLLGVNTEAFF.

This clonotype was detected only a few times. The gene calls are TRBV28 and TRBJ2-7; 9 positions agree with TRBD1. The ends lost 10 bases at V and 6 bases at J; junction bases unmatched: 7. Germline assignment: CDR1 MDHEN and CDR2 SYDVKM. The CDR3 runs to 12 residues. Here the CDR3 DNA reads TGTGCCACAGGGACAGGGTATTCCGAGCAGTACTTC. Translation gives CATGTGYSEQYF.

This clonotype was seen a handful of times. This chain's CDR3 is CAWREDGEAFF. The CDR3 DNA sequence: TGTGCCTGGAGGGAGGACGGTGAAGCTTTCTTT. The chain has TRBV30 and TRBJ1-1, with unresolved D. Per germline, CDR1 GTSNPN and CDR2 SVGIG (reference sequence). Trimming left V 3 bases short and J 7 bases short, with 9 bases between. The CDR3 has 11 residues.

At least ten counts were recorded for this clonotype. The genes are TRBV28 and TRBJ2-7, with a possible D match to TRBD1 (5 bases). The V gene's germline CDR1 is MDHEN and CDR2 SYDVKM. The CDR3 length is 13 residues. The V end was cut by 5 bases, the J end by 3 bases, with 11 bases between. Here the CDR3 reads CASSLGHNYEQYF. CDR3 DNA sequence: TGTGCCAGCAGTCTCGGACACAACTACGAGCAGTACTTC.

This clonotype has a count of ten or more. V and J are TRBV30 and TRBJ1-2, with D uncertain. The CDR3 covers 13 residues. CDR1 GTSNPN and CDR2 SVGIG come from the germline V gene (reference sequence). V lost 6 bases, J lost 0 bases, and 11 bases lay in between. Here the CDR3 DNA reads TGTGCCTGCGGCGGGGTTTCTAACTATGGCTACACCTTC. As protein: CACGGVSNYGYTF.

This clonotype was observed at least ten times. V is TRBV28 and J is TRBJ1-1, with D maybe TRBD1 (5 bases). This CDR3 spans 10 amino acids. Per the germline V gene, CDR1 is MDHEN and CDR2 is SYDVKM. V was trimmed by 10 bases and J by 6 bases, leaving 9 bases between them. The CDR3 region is CAIAGAEAFF. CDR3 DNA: TGTGCCATCGCGGGGGCTGAAGCTTTCTTT.

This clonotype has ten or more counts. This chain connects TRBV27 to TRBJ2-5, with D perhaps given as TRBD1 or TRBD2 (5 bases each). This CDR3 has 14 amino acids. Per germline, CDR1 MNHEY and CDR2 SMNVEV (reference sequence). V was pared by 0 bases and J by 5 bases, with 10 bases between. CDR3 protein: CASSLSAGAETQYF. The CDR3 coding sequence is TGTGCCAGCAGTTTATCGGCCGGGGCGGAGACCCAGTACTTC.

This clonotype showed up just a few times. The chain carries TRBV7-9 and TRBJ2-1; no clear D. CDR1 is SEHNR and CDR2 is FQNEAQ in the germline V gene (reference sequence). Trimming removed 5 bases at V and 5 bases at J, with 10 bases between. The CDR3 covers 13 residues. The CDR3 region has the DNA TGTGCCAGCAGCCCCCCCCAGGACAATGAGCAGTTCTTC. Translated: CASSPPQDNEQFF.

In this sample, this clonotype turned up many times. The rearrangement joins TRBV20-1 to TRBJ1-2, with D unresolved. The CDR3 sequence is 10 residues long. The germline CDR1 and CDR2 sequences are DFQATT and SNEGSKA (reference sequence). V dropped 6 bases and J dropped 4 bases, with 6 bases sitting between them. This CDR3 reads CSAASYGYTF. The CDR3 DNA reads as TGCAGTGCGGCAAGCTATGGCTACACCTTC.

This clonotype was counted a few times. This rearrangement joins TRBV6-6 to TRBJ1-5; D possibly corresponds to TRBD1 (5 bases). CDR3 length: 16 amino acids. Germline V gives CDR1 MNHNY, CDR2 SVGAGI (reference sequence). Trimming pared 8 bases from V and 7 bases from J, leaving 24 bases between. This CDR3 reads CASSPPTGVGEQPQHF. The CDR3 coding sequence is TGTGCCAGCTCCCCCCCAACGGGGGTCGGAGAACAGCCCCAGCATTTT.

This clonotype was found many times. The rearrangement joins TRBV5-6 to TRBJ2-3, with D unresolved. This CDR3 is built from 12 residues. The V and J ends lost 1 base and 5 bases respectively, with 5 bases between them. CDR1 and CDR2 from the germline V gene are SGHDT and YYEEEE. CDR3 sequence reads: CASSLLKDTQYF. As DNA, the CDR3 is TGTGCCAGCAGCTTGTTAAAAGATACGCAGTATTTT.

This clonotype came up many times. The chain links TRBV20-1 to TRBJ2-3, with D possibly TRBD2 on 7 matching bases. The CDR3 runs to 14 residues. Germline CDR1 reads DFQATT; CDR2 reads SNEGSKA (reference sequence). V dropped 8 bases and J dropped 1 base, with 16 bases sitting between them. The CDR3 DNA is TGCAGTCGCCCGGGGGGCACGGGCACAGATACGCAGTATTTT. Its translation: CSRPGGTGTDTQYF.